What follows are 20 T cell receptor beta chains derived from one specimen sequenced in a study of spatial heterogeneity in lung cancer. TCRdb passed the 5' RACE reads through MiXCR, listing each CDR3 protein once. The sample has approximately 9,000 distinct CDR3 sequences, 3.5% to 5% seen once. Time point noted: sample taken at primary tumor resection. In each case, whole RNA from tumor, nontumor lung or frozen PBMC was sequenced unsorted. The material was PBMCs, obtained at surgery. These TCRs come from a male donor with early-stage non-small cell lung cancer.

At least ten counts were recorded for this clonotype. The library was designed around alpha chains, so this beta chain is a stray read whose abundance carries little weight. The V gene is TRBV27, the J gene TRBJ2-5, with 13 bases identical to TRBD2. Unmatched junction bases numbered 6, after V lost 4 bases and J lost 1 base. This CDR3 region has 17 residues. CDR1 and CDR2 from the germline V gene are MNHEY and SMNVEV (reference sequence). For the CDR3, the DNA is TGTGCCAGCAGTTCCTGGACTAGCGGGGGAAGCCAAGAGACCCAGTACTTC. It translates to CASSSWTSGGSQETQYF.

There are many counts of this clonotype. For a library built for alpha chains, this beta chain is a stray read; little rests on its size. V is TRBV6-6 and J is TRBJ2-1, with a possible D match to TRBD1 (5 bases). Germline-derived CDR1 and CDR2 are MNHNY and SVGAGI (reference sequence). Trimming took 7 bases from V and 4 from J, leaving 23 bases between them. This CDR3 region has 17 residues. The chain's CDR3 is CASTPTPRKGQYNEQFF. For the CDR3, the DNA is TGTGCCAGCACCCCCACCCCTAGGAAGGGGCAATACAATGAGCAGTTCTTC.

Many counts were recorded for this clonotype. Because this beta chain is a stray read in a library intended to capture alpha chains, its abundance should not be given much weight. The gene calls are TRBV4-1 and TRBJ1-6; D ambiguous. Germline assignment: CDR1 MGHRA and CDR2 YSYEKL. The CDR3 loop spans 15 amino acids. Trimming pared 0 bases from V and 13 bases from J, leaving 16 bases between. CDR3 amino acids: CASSQDHENTLPLHF. As DNA, the CDR3 is TGCGCCAGCAGCCAAGATCATGAAAACACCCTCCCCCTCCACTTT.

By share, this clonotype counts as medium-sized. This beta chain is an unintended read in a library built for alpha chains; its size means little. This rearrangement joins TRBV20-1 to TRBJ1-6; no clear D. From germline, CDR1 is DFQATT and CDR2 SNEGSKA (reference sequence). With 6 bases removed from V and 0 bases from J, the gap between germline ends came to 15 bases. The CDR3 extends over 16 amino acids. The CDR3 spells CSAIRKTLSYNSPLHF. CDR3 in DNA: TGCAGTGCCATACGCAAAACCCTCTCCTATAATTCACCCCTCCACTTT.

This clonotype was picked up many times. The library was built for alpha chains, so this beta chain is an off-target read and its size means little. The chain carries TRBV18 and TRBJ2-5; 8 bases agree with TRBD1. CDR1 is KGHSH, CDR2 LQKENI, per germline. After removal of 3 bases from V and 5 bases from J, the junction contained 5 bases not matched to a gene. The CDR3 is 14 residues long. The CDR3 DNA reads TGTGCCAGCTCACCTCGGACAGGGATGGAGACCCAGTACTTC. Its translation is CASSPRTGMETQYF.

This clonotype has a count of ten or more. Little can be read into the size of this beta chain, an off-target read in a library designed for alpha chains. The gene calls are TRBV20-1 and TRBJ1-2; the D is unclear. The V gene lost 3 bases and the J gene lost 0 bases, with 11 bases spanning the gap. From germline, CDR1 is DFQATT and CDR2 SNEGSKA (reference sequence). The CDR3 is 14 residues long. The CDR3 DNA sequence: TGCAGTGCTAGCACCCGATGGACTAACTATGGCTACACCTTC. Residues: CSASTRWTNYGYTF.

As for this clonotype: Being off target in a library aimed at alpha chains, this beta chain has a size of little meaning. The chain recombines TRBV5-1 with TRBJ2-3; a weak D match, TRBD2 (6 bases). CDR1 is SGHRS and CDR2 is YFSETQ in the germline V gene. This CDR3 comprises 15 residues. Between the trimmed V and J ends, which lost 1 base and 4 bases, there was a span of 13 bases. The CDR3: CASSLQLGGADTQYF. The CDR3 DNA follows: TGCGCCAGCAGCTTGCAACTCGGGGGAGCAGATACGCAGTATTTT.

This clonotype was seen only a few times. This beta chain is an off-target read within a library intended for alpha chains, so its frequency means little. This chain joins TRBV27 and TRBJ2-5; D call uncertain. The CDR3 has 15 amino acids. Germline V lookup: CDR1 MNHEY, CDR2 SMNVEV (reference sequence). V lost 5 bases and J lost 0, with 13 bases in between. The CDR3 is CASSPDGRYQETQYF. CDR3 in DNA: TGTGCCAGCAGTCCCGACGGACGGTACCAAGAGACCCAGTACTTC.

Concerning this clonotype itself: This beta chain came through as a stray read in a library set up for alpha chains, and its size says little. The chain carries TRBV5-1 and TRBJ1-1; D gene unclear. V lost 1 base to trimming and J lost 4 bases, with 11 bases between them. Germline V gives CDR1 SGHRS, CDR2 YFSETQ. The CDR3 length is 14 residues. CDR3 region: CASSLLRVGTEAFF. The CDR3, as DNA: TGCGCCAGCAGCTTGTTGAGGGTCGGCACTGAAGCTTTCTTT.

This clonotype is labeled as medium-sized. Being off target in a library aimed at alpha chains, this beta chain has a size of little meaning. The CDR3 region is CASSPDTVGTQYF. CDR3 nucleotides: TGCGCCAGCAGCCCCGACACGGTGGGGACCCAGTACTTC. The rearrangement joins TRBV5-1 to TRBJ2-5; D is ambiguous. V gave up 4 bases and J gave up 7 bases, with 14 bases separating them. CDR1 and CDR2 from the germline V gene are SGHRS and YFSETQ. The CDR3 extends over 13 amino acids.

This clonotype was counted only a few times. As an off-target read in a library built for alpha chains, this beta chain has a frequency of little significance. The rearrangement uses TRBV7-2 and TRBJ2-7; tentatively, D is TRBD2 (5 bases). Looked up from germline, CDR1 is SGHTA and CDR2 is FQGNSA. The CDR3 runs to 12 residues. Deletions cut 6 bases from V and 7 bases from J, with 13 bases between. In nucleotides, the CDR3 is TGTGCCAGCAGTCGACGGGGATTAGAGCAGTACTTC. Amino acids: CASSRRGLEQYF.

Judged by abundance, this clonotype is medium-sized (0.01 to 0.1%). A library made for alpha chains picked up this beta chain off target, so its size means little. The chain uses TRBV25-1 and TRBJ1-5; D is ambiguous. The CDR3 loop spans 14 amino acids. Germline V gene lookup returns CDR1 MGHDK and CDR2 SYGVNS. V lost 3 bases to trimming and J lost 6 bases, with 12 bases between them. In DNA, the CDR3 is TGTGCCAGCAGTGAGATAGGGTCGGCTCAGCCCCAGCATTTT. Encoded protein: CASSEIGSAQPQHF.

This clonotype was picked up many times. Since the library was made to target alpha chains, this beta chain is a stray read and its abundance is not meaningful. The rearrangement uses TRBV11-1 and TRBJ2-3; perhaps TRBD2 as D (5 bases). Looked up from germline, CDR1 is SGHAT and CDR2 is FQDESV (reference sequence). V lost 1 base, J lost 1 base, and 12 bases lay in between. This CDR3 is 16 amino acids long. The CDR3 here is CASSLGSAGGTDTQYF. The CDR3 nucleotides read TGTGCCAGCAGCTTAGGCTCAGCCGGGGGCACAGATACGCAGTATTTT.

This clonotype appeared many times. Because the library targeted alpha chains, this beta chain is an off-target read whose size means little. The CDR3 is CASSLDRDYGYTF. For the CDR3, the DNA is TGCGCCAGCAGCTTGGACAGGGACTATGGCTACACCTTC. The V gene is TRBV5-1, the J gene TRBJ1-2; maybe TRBD1 (6 bases). The ends were cut back, 0 bases at V and 3 bases at J, with 6 bases in the middle. Germline V gene data show CDR1 as SGHRS and CDR2 as YFSETQ. The CDR3 consists of 13 residues.

This clonotype has at least ten counts. This beta chain is an off-target read within a library intended for alpha chains, so its frequency means little. The rearrangement links TRBV12-3 or TRBV12-4 to TRBJ2-7, with a possible D match to TRBD1 (5 bases). There are 14 residues in the CDR3. The V and J ends lost 6 bases and 2 bases respectively, with 14 bases between them. CDR3 DNA sequence: TGTGCCAGCAGCCTCGGCAGGGCCCCCTACGAGCAGTACTTC. It encodes CASSLGRAPYEQYF.

This clonotype was seen more than once but under ten times. Compared with germline, one end of the junction differs, possibly owing to a read error. This beta chain turned up in a library designed for alpha chains; as an off-target read, its abundance says little. The chain is built from TRBV18 and TRBJ2-1; possibly TRBD1 for D (6 bases). Germline assignment: CDR1 KGHSH and CDR2 LQKENI. The CDR3 has 17 residues. The CDR3 DNA reads TGTGTCAGCTCACCACGAATTGCCGGGACATTACACAATGAGCAGTTCTTC. This gives the protein CVSSPRIAGTLHNEQFF.

Worth noting for this clonotype: This beta chain lies outside the target of a library built for alpha chains; its clone size means little. The V call is TRBV14, the J call TRBJ2-3; D gene ambiguous. The germline V and J ends were trimmed by 1 base and 4 bases, with 9 bases remaining between them. Germline CDR1 reads SGHDN; CDR2 reads FVKESK. This CDR3 has 14 amino acids. CDR3 region: CASSQAGSPDTQYF. The CDR3 coding sequence is TGTGCCAGCAGCCAAGCGGGCAGCCCAGATACGCAGTATTTT.

With respect to this clonotype: The library was built for alpha chains, so this beta chain is an off-target read and its size means little. This rearrangement joins TRBV6-6 to TRBJ1-2; 12 bases fit TRBD1. The V gene's germline CDR1 is MNHNY and CDR2 SVGAGI (reference sequence). The CDR3 extends over 16 amino acids. The V gene end was trimmed by 6 bases and the J gene end by 3 bases; junction bases not matched to a gene: 8. CDR3 in amino acids: CASRESGTGGDYGYTF. Here the CDR3 DNA reads TGTGCCAGCAGAGAATCCGGGACAGGGGGCGACTATGGCTACACCTTC.

This clonotype has a count of ten or more. This beta chain is off target for a library built for alpha chains, so its abundance means little. This sequence joins TRBV6-5 and TRBJ2-2; the D gene is possibly TRBD1 (5 bases). The CDR3 runs 14 residues. Germline V gene sequence: CDR1 MNHEY, CDR2 SVGAGI. The V and J ends lost 7 bases and 7 bases respectively, with 16 bases between them. The CDR3 loop reads CASNKGVVSGELFF. Here the CDR3 DNA reads TGTGCCAGCAACAAAGGGGTCGTCAGCGGGGAGCTGTTTTTT.

Many counts were recorded for this clonotype. Because the library targeted alpha chains, this beta chain is an off-target read whose size means little. CDR3 sequence (DNA): TGCGCCAGCAGCTTTCAGGGGAACTATGGCTACACCTTC. Amino acid sequence: CASSFQGNYGYTF. V and J are TRBV5-1 and TRBJ1-2, with TRBD1 as a possible D gene (6 bases). Germline V CDR1 and CDR2: SGHRS, YFSETQ. The length of the CDR3 is 13 residues. Between the trimmed V and J ends, which lost 2 bases and 2 bases, there was a span of 7 bases.